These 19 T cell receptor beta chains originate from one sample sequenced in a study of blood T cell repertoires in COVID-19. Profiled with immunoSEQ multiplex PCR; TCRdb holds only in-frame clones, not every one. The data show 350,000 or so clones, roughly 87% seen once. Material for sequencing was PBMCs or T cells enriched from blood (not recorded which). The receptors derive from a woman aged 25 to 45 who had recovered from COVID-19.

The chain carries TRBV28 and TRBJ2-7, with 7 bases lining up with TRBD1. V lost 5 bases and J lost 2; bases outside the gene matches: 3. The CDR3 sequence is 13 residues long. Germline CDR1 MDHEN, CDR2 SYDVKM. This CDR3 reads CASSETGTYEQYF. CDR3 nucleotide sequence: TGTGCCAGCAGTGAGACAGGGACCTACGAGCAGTACTTC.

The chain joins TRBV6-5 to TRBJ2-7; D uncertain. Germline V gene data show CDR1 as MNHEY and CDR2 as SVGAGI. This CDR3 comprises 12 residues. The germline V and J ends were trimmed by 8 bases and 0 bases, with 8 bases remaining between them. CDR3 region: CASGPYSYEQYF. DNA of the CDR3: TGTGCCAGCGGGCCGTACTCCTACGAGCAGTACTTC.

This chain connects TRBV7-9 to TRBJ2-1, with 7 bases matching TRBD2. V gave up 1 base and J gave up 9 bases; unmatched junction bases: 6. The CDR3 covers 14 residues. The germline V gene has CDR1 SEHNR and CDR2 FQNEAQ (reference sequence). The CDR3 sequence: CASSLGGGVIEQFF. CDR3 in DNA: TGTGCCAGCAGCTTAGGGGGAGGGGTCATTGAGCAGTTCTTC.

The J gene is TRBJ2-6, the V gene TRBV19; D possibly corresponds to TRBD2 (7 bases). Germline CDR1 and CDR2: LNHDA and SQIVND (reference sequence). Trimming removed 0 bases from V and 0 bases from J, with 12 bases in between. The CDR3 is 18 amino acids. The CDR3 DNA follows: TGTGCCAGTAGTATAGAGGGGGGGCCGACCTCTGGGGCCAACGTCCTGACTTTC. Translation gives CASSIEGGPTSGANVLTF.

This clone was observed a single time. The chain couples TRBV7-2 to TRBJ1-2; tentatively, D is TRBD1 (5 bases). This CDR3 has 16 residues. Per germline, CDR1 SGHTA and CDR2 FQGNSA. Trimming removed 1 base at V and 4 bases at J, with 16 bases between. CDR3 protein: CASSLDPGRGAYGYTF. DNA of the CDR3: TGTGCCAGCAGCTTAGATCCAGGGCGAGGTGCCTATGGCTACACCTTC.

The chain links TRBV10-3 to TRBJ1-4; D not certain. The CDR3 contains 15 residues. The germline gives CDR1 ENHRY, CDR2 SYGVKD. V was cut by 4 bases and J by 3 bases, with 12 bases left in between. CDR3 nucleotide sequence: TGTGCCATCAGTGTAGGTTCGGGGTCTAATGAAAAACTGTTTTTT. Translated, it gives CAISVGSGSNEKLFF.

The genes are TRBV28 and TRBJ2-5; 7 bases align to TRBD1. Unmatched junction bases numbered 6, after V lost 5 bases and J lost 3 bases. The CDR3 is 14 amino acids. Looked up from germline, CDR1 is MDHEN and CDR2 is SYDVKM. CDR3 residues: CASSPRQGKETQYF. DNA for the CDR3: TGTGCCAGCAGTCCCCGACAGGGCAAAGAGACCCAGTACTTC.

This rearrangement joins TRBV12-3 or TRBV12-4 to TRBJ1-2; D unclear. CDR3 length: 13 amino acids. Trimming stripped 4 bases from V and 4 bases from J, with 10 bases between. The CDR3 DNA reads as TGTGCCAGCAGTTCGCAGCGAGCCTATGGCTACACCTTC. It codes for CASSSQRAYGYTF.

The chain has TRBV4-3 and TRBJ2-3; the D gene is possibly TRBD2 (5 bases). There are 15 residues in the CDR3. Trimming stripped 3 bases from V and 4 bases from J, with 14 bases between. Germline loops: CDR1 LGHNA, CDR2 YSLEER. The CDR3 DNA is TGCGCCAGCAGCCATAGTCGCGGGCTATCAGATACGCAGTATTTT. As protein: CASSHSRGLSDTQYF.

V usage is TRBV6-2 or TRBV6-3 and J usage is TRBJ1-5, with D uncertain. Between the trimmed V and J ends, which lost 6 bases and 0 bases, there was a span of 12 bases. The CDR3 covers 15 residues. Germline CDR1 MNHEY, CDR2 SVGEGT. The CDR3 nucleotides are TGTGCCAGCAGCCCCCGAGGGCATAGCAATCAGCCCCAGCATTTT. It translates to CASSPRGHSNQPQHF.

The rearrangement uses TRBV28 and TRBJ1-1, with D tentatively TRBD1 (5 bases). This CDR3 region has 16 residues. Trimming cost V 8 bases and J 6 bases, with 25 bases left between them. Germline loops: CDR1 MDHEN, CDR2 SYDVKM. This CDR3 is CASRPVAGGVVAEAFF. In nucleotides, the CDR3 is TGTGCCAGCCGACCCGTTGCGGGGGGGGTCGTTGCTGAAGCTTTCTTT.

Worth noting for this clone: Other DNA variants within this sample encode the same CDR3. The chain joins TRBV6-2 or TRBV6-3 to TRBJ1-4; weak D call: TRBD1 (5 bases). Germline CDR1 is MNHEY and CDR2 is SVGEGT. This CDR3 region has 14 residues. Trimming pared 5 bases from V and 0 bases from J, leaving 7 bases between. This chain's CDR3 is CASSQGATNEKLFF. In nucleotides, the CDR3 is TGTGCCAGCAGTCAGGGTGCAACTAATGAAAAACTGTTTTTT.

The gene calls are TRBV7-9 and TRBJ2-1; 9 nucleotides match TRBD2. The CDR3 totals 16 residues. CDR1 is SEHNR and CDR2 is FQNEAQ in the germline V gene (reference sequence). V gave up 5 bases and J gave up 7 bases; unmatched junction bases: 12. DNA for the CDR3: TGTGCCAGCAGCCTGACTCGCGGGGGGGCCGGGAATGAGCAGTTCTTC. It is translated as CASSLTRGGAGNEQFF.

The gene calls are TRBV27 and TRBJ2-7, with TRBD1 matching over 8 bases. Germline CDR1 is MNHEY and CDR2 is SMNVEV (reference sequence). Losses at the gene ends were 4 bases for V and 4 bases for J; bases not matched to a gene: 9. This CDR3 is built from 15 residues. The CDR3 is CASSYTTGEIYEQYF. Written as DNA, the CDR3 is TGTGCCAGCAGTTATACGACAGGGGAGATTTACGAGCAGTACTTC.

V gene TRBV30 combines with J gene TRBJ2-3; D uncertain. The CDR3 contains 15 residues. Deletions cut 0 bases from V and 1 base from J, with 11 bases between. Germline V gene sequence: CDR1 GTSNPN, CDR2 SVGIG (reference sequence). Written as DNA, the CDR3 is TGTGCCTGGAGTGTCTCTAGGCAACGCACAGATACGCAGTATTTT. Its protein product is CAWSVSRQRTDTQYF.

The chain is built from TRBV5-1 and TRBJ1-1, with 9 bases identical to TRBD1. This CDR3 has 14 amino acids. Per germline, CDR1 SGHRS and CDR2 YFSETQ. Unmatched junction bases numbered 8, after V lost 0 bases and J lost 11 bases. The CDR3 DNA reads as TGCGCCAGCAGCTTGGAGGGACAGGGACCACAGGCTTTCTTT. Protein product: CASSLEGQGPQAFF.

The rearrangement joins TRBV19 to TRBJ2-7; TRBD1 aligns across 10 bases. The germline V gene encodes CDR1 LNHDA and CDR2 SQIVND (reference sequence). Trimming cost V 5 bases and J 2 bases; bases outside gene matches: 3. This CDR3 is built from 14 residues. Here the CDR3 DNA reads TGTGCCAGTAGTCTGGACAGGGGGACCTACGAGCAGTACTTC. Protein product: CASSLDRGTYEQYF.

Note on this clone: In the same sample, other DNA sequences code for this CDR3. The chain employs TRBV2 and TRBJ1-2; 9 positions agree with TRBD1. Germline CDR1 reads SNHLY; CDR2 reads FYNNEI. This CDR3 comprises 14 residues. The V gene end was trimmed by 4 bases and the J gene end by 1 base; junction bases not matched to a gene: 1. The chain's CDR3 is CASSAGQGNYGYTF. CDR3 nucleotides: TGTGCCAGCAGTGCGGGACAGGGTAACTATGGCTACACCTTC.

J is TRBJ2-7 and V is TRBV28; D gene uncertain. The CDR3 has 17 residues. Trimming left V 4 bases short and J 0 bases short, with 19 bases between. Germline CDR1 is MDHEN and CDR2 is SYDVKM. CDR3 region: CASSSPSRGTLSYEQYF. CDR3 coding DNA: TGTGCCAGCAGTTCCCCCAGCCGCGGAACTCTCTCCTACGAGCAGTACTTC. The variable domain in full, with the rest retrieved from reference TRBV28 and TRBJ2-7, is DVKVTQSSRYLVKRTGEKVFLECVQDMDHENMFWYRQDPGLGLRLIYFSYDVKMKEKGDIPEGYSVSREKKERFSLILESASTNQTSMYLCASSSPSRGTLSYEQYFGPGTRLTVT.